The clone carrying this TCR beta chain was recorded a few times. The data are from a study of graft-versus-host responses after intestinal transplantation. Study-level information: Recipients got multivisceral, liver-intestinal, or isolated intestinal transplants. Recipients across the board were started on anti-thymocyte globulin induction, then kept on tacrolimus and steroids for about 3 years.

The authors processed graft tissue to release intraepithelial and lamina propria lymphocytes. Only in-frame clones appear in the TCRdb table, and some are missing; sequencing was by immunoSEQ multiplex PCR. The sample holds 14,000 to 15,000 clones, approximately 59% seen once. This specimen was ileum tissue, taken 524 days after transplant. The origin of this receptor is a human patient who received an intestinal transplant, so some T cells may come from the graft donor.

The CDR3 spells CASRSRTGNSPLHF. CDR3 DNA: TGTGCCAGTAGAAGCAGGACAGGGAATTCACCCCTCCACTTT. The chain is built from TRBV19 and TRBJ1-6; 8 positions agree with TRBD1. The CDR3 sequence is 14 residues long. Germline V gene data show CDR1 as LNHDA and CDR2 as SQIVND (reference sequence). Germline trimming cut 6 bases from V and 7 bases from J; bases unmatched to any gene: 5. Looking up the rest from reference TRBV19 and TRBJ1-6 gives the full variable domain: DGGITQSPKYLFRKEGQNVTLSCEQNLNHDAMYWYRQDPGQGLRLIYYSQIVNDFQKGDIAEGYSVSREKKESFPLTVTSAQKNPTAFYLCASRSRTGNSPLHFGNGTRLTVT.